These 14 T cell receptor beta chains originate from one sample sequenced in a study of blood T cell repertoires in COVID-19. Some clones are missing from TCRdb's copy, which holds only in-frame ones; the method was immunoSEQ multiplex PCR. The data hold hundreds of thousands of clones, with roughly 86% observed a single time. The material sequenced was PBMCs or T cells enriched from blood (not recorded which). The receptors stem from a woman between 25 and 40 years old who had recovered from COVID-19.

This clone has just one count. The chain is built from TRBV11-3 and TRBJ2-1; D is perhaps TRBD2 (6 bases). There are 16 residues in the CDR3. V lost 1 base and J lost 6, with 16 bases in between. Germline lookup yields CDR1 SGHNT and CDR2 YENEEA. CDR3 DNA sequence: TGTGCCAGCAGCTTAGTTACCGGGAGTCCCCTCAATGAGCAGTTCTTC. This encodes CASSLVTGSPLNEQFF.

The chain is built from TRBV21-1 and TRBJ2-3; the table calls TRBD2, which could not be checked here. TRBV21-1 is listed as a pseudogene. The CDR3 is 17 amino acids. The CDR3 nucleotides read TGTGCCAGCAGCAAGAGTCGCGTGGGGACTAGCACAGATACGCAGTATTTT. It codes for CASSKSRVGTSTDTQYF.

This chain links TRBV7-2 with TRBJ1-2; D gene uncertain. The CDR3 spans 13 residues. The V end was cut by 0 bases, the J end by 4 bases, with 6 bases between. CDR1 and CDR2 (germline): SGHTA, FQGNSA. The DNA for the CDR3 is TGTGCCAGCAGCTTAGCGCGGGTCTATGGCTACACCTTC. As protein: CASSLARVYGYTF.

This clone has only a few counts. This chain joins TRBV11-2 and TRBJ1-4; TRBD1 matches 7 bases. The CDR3 runs to 16 residues. After removal of 2 bases from V and 8 bases from J, the junction contained 11 bases not matched to a gene. CDR1 is SGHAT and CDR2 is FQNNGV in the germline V gene. Here the CDR3 reads CASSLSGLRGQEKLFF. The CDR3 bases are TGTGCCAGCAGCTTAAGTGGGTTGAGGGGGCAGGAAAAACTGTTTTTT.

This clone was counted once. CDR3 coding DNA: TGTGCCAGCAGCTGGCGGACTAGCGAAATGTACCAAGAGACCCAGTACTTC. It is translated as CASSWRTSEMYQETQYF. The rearrangement joins TRBV28 to TRBJ2-5; 9 bases match TRBD2. The germline CDR1 and CDR2 sequences are MDHEN and SYDVKM. There are 17 residues in the CDR3. With V trimmed by 6 bases and J by 0 bases, 11 bases remained unmatched.

The chain couples TRBV19 to TRBJ2-7; 7 positions agree with TRBD1. Trimming took 5 bases from V and 2 from J; bases not matched to a gene: 9. Germline V gene data show CDR1 as LNHDA and CDR2 as SQIVND (reference sequence). This CDR3 has 15 residues. DNA of the CDR3: TGTGCCAGTAGTCCCAGACAGGGATCTACCTACGAGCAGTACTTC. Translating gives CASSPRQGSTYEQYF.

V is TRBV28 and J is TRBJ2-7; D is possibly TRBD1 (6 bases). The CDR3 is 14 residues long. Germline values: CDR1 MDHEN, CDR2 SYDVKM. Deletions cut 2 bases from V and 2 bases from J, with 10 bases between. This chain's CDR3 is CASSLRGDTYEQYF. The DNA for the CDR3 is TGTGCCAGCAGTTTACGTGGGGACACCTACGAGCAGTACTTC.

The chain carries TRBV10-3 and TRBJ1-2, with TRBD1 identical over 8 bases. Germline trimming cut 5 bases from V and 5 bases from J; bases unmatched to any gene: 7. Germline CDR1 reads ENHRY; CDR2 reads SYGVKD. The CDR3 consists of 14 residues. The CDR3 region is CAISRDRGSYGYTF. In DNA form, the CDR3 reads TGTGCCATCAGTCGTGACAGGGGATCGTATGGCTACACCTTC.

This clone was detected only a few times. V gene TRBV6-5 combines with J gene TRBJ2-6; 8 bases fit TRBD1. With 7 bases clipped from V and 0 bases from J, the junction kept 2 bases outside the gene matches. This CDR3 is 15 amino acids long. CDR1 is MNHEY and CDR2 is SVGAGI in the germline V gene. DNA of the CDR3: TGTGCCAGCACACAGGGGGACTCTGGGGCCAACGTCCTGACTTTC. It yields the protein CASTQGDSGANVLTF.

The chain links TRBV3-1 (or the pseudogene TRBV3-2) to TRBJ2-1; TRBD2 agrees at 14 bases. V shed 2 bases and J 3 bases; nucleotides not matched to a gene: 6. Germline V lookup: CDR1 LGHDT, CDR2 YNNKEL (reference sequence). The CDR3 consists of 18 residues. CDR3 coding DNA: TGTGCCAGCAGCCAAAGGACTAGCGGGAGGATCAACTACAATGAGCAGTTCTTC. This encodes CASSQRTSGRINYNEQFF.

V usage is TRBV11-3 and J usage is TRBJ1-4; TRBD1 might be the D (6 bases). The germline V gene has CDR1 SGHNT and CDR2 YENEEA. V gave up 4 bases and J gave up 14 bases, with 23 bases separating them. The CDR3 loop spans 15 amino acids. The CDR3 spells CASSSSGTPAPILFF. Here the CDR3 DNA reads TGTGCCAGCAGCTCTTCCGGGACACCAGCCCCAATTCTGTTTTTT. Full variable domain (missing parts from reference TRBV11-3 and TRBJ1-4): EAGVVQSPRYKIIEKKQPVAFWCNPISGHNTLYWYLQNLGQGPELLIRYENEEAVDDSQLPKDRFSAERLKGVDSTLKIQPAELGDSAVYLCASSSSGTPAPILFFGSGTQLSVL.

This sequence joins TRBV7-2 and TRBJ2-4, with D possibly matching TRBD1 (6 bases). V lost 3 bases, J lost 8 bases, and 14 bases lay in between. CDR1 is SGHTA, CDR2 FQGNSA, per germline. This CDR3 region has 14 residues. The CDR3 DNA sequence: TGTGCCAGCAGCTTTTCGTACAGGGCTGACATTCAGTACTTC. It is translated as CASSFSYRADIQYF.

This clone was seen a few times. Written as DNA, the CDR3 is TGTGCCAGCAGTTACTACGGACAGGGTTTCGATACGCAGTATTTT. This sequence encodes CASSYYGQGFDTQYF. J is TRBJ2-3 and V is TRBV6-5; 8 bases match TRBD1. Germline V lookup: CDR1 MNHEY, CDR2 SVGAGI. The V segment lost 1 base and the J segment 6 bases; nucleotides outside the gene matches: 6. This CDR3 spans 15 amino acids.

The rearrangement uses TRBV4-2 and TRBJ1-4, with TRBD1 matching 9 bases. Germline values: CDR1 LGHNA, CDR2 YNFKEQ. With 4 bases clipped from V and 5 bases from J, the junction kept 5 bases outside the gene matches. This CDR3 comprises 15 residues. The CDR3 region has the DNA TGTGCCAGCAGCCCCCCTGGGACAGGGAATGAAAAACTGTTTTTT. Encoded protein: CASSPPGTGNEKLFF.